These T cell receptor beta chains were read from a single sample in a study of blood T cell repertoires in COVID-19. This table comes from immunoSEQ multiplex PCR, and its TCRdb copy is limited to in-frame clones, with some not included. The profile shows 30,000 to 45,000 clones, 65% to 85% of them singletons. Sequencing input: peripheral blood. The receptors come from a man aged 80 or over with active or convalescent COVID-19. Each CDR3 is given with its conserved first and last residue. Each record gives: J gene, V gene, D gene, clone size, CDR3 DNA, CDR3 protein. D genes are given only for firm matches. Rows give clone size only sometimes, using once, few, many, or a class for an expanded clone.

>TRBJ1-6|TRBV2|NA|NA
TGTGCCAGCAGTGAGTTTAGACAGGTCCTGGATGATTCACCCCTCCACTTT
CASSEFRQVLDDSPLHF
>TRBJ2-1|TRBV7-3|NA|NA
TGTGCCAGCAGCTCAGCCGGGAATCTGAATGAGCAGTTCTTC
CASSSAGNLNEQFF
>TRBJ2-7|TRBV13|NA|NA
TGTGCCAGCAGCCAGGGTCCCTACGAGCAGTACTTC
CASSQGPYEQYF
>TRBJ2-7|TRBV19|NA|NA
TGTGCCAGTAGTATAGAACCCGGGAATCATCCCGAGCAGTACTTC
CASSIEPGNHPEQYF
>TRBJ1-3|TRBV10-3|NA|NA
TGTGCCATCAAACAGGTGACGGGAAACACCATATATTTT
CAIKQVTGNTIYF
>TRBJ1-5|TRBV2|NA|NA
TGTGCCAGCAGGGGAGGGGCAGGCGGCAATCAGCCCCAGCATTTT
CASRGGAGGNQPQHF
>TRBJ2-1|TRBV18|TRBD2|NA
TGTGCCAGCTCACCATCAGGGACTAGCGGGAGCCTGGGTAATGAGCAGTTCTTC
CASSPSGTSGSLGNEQFF
>TRBJ2-1|TRBV4-3|TRBD2|NA
TGCGCCAGCAGCCAAGAGGCGGGGGGGCAAGGTGAGCAGTTCTTC
CASSQEAGGQGEQFF
>TRBJ2-3|TRBV5-1|TRBD2|NA
TGCGCCAGCAGCTTGGGGTCTAGCGGGGGTTCCGATACGCAGTATTTT
CASSLGSSGGSDTQYF
>TRBJ1-6|TRBV30|NA|few
TGTGCCTGGAGTGTAGGTGACAGAGATAATTCACCCCTCCACTTT
CAWSVGDRDNSPLHF
>TRBJ1-5|TRBV6-5|TRBD1|NA
TGTGCCAGCAGTCTAGACAGGGTCAGCAATCAGCCCCAGCATTTT
CASSLDRVSNQPQHF
>TRBJ2-3|TRBV7-2|TRBD2|NA
TGTGCCAGCCGTAGGGTTCGGCTAGCGGATCCTAGCACAGATACGCAGTATTTT
CASRRVRLADPSTDTQYF
>TRBJ1-2|TRBV10-1|TRBD1|NA
TGCGCCAGCAGCACCGGGACAGGGGTTGTTTATGGCTACACCTTC
CASSTGTGVVYGYTF
>TRBJ2-7|TRBV29-1|NA|NA
TGCAGCGTTGAAGTTAGGCGGGACTGGGGCTGGGAGCAGTACTTC
CSVEVRRDWGWEQYF
>TRBJ2-1|TRBV7-8|NA|NA
TGTGCCAGCAGCTTTCCCTCCACGGGGGTATTCGAGCAGTTCTTC
CASSFPSTGVFEQFF
>TRBJ1-5|TRBV29-1|NA|NA
TGCAGCGTTGCCGATGATACGACAGGTTCCTATAGCAATCAGCCCCAGCATTTT
CSVADDTTGSYSNQPQHF
>TRBJ1-1|TRBV6-5|NA|NA
TGTGCCAGCAGTTACGCCACAGGTGGGAACACTGAAGCTTTCTTT
CASSYATGGNTEAFF
>TRBJ1-2|TRBV19|NA|NA
TGTGCCAGTAGTATCGGCGGGGATTTGGGCCCAAAGTCTGGCTACACCTTC
CASSIGGDLGPKSGYTF
>TRBJ1-2|TRBV6-2/TRBV6-3|NA|NA
TGTGCCAGCAGTTTGGACAGATCTTTCTATGGCTACACCTTC
CASSLDRSFYGYTF
>TRBJ2-1|TRBV7-6|TRBD2|few
TGTGCCAGCAGCTCACGTAGCGGGAGGGCCTTGGGTGAGCAGTTCTTC
CASSSRSGRALGEQFF
>TRBJ2-2|TRBV9|NA|NA
TGTGCCAGCAGCGTCCCCCGGAGGACGTCGAACACCGGGGAGCTGTTTTTT
CASSVPRRTSNTGELFF
>TRBJ2-1|TRBV7-3|TRBD2|few
TGTGCCAGCAGCCTACGGACTAGCGGGATTGGGAATGAGCAGTTCTTC
CASSLRTSGIGNEQFF
>TRBJ2-3|TRBV3-1/TRBV3-2|TRBD2|NA
TGTGCCAGCAGCCAGGAAATTGTTTCTTACGAGCGGGAGGCGACCACAGATACGCAGTATTTT
CASSQEIVSYEREATTDTQYF
>TRBJ1-1|TRBV29-1|TRBD1|once
TGCAGCGTCGGACAGGGGGACACTGAAGCTTTCTTT
CSVGQGDTEAFF
>TRBJ2-7|TRBV5-6|NA|NA
TGTGCCAGCAGCCGACAGGTTTCTACCTACGAGCAGTACTTC
CASSRQVSTYEQYF
>TRBJ1-1|TRBV11-2|NA|NA
TGTGCCAGCAGCAAGGGACATTCAAACACTGAAGCTTTCTTT
CASSKGHSNTEAFF
>TRBJ2-1|TRBV7-2|NA|NA
TGTGCCAGCAGCCAAAGGACTTACCCGGAGCAGTTCTTC
CASSQRTYPEQFF
>TRBJ2-1|TRBV20-1|TRBD2|NA
TGCAGTGCTAGTCTGCCTAGCGGGAGTATAAATGAGCAGTTCTTC
CSASLPSGSINEQFF
>TRBJ2-7|TRBV7-2|NA|NA
TGTGCCAGCAGCTTAAATGGCGGGGTTCGCGAGCAGTACTTC
CASSLNGGVREQYF
>TRBJ1-5|TRBV12-3/TRBV12-4|NA|NA
TGTGCCAGCAGTCGTGAACGAGTTCAGCCCCAGCATTTT
CASSRERVQPQHF
>TRBJ1-1|TRBV18|NA|NA
TGTGCCAGCTCAACCGGGACAACGAACACTGAAGCTTTCTTT
CASSTGTTNTEAFF
>TRBJ2-2|TRBV9|NA|NA
TGTGCCAGCAGCGTAGGGCAGGGATCAAACACCGGGGAGCTGTTTTTT
CASSVGQGSNTGELFF
>TRBJ2-2|TRBV7-9|TRBD1|NA
TGTGCCAGCAGCTTAGGGACAGGGTTTTACACCGGGGAGCTGTTTTTT
CASSLGTGFYTGELFF
>TRBJ2-5|TRBV11-3|NA|NA
TGTGCCAGCAGCTTAGATCGCTCGAGAGAGACCCAGTACTTC
CASSLDRSRETQYF
>TRBJ2-5|TRBV2|TRBD1|NA
TGTGCCAGCAGTTCAAGGGGACAGGGGAATCAAGAGACCCAGTACTTC
CASSSRGQGNQETQYF
>TRBJ2-7|TRBV6-2/TRBV6-3|NA|once
TGTGCCAGCAGCCTTTCGGGATTGACCTACGAGCAGTACTTC
CASSLSGLTYEQYF
>TRBJ2-1|TRBV2|NA|NA
TGTGCCAGCCTTGCCGGTGAGCAGTTCTTC
CASLAGEQFF
>TRBJ2-5|TRBV7-2|NA|NA
TGTGCCAGCAGCTCGAGAACGACGCGGGCCGGGGAGACCCAGTACTTC
CASSSRTTRAGETQYF
>TRBJ1-2|TRBV5-1|NA|NA
TGCGCCAGCAGCCAAGGACAGACTAATCCCTATGGCTACACCTTC
CASSQGQTNPYGYTF
>TRBJ2-7|TRBV7-8|NA|NA
TGTGCCAGCAGCCTTTTGACGGGCGAGCAGTACTTC
CASSLLTGEQYF
>TRBJ2-3|TRBV30|TRBD2|NA
TGTGCCTGGAGTGCGGGGGGGACAGATACGCAGTATTTT
CAWSAGGTDTQYF
>TRBJ2-7|TRBV5-8|TRBD2|NA
TGTGCCAGCAGCTTGTTTGGCCGTAGCGGGAGGGCTCGATCCTCCTACGAGCAGTACTTC
CASSLFGRSGRARSSYEQYF